One and the same sample provided the 20 T cell receptor beta chains below, sequenced in a study of cytomegalovirus exposure and HLA in healthy donors. PCR employed 60 Vbeta and 13 Jbeta primers. TCRdb's copy holds only in-frame clones and misses some; the assay was immunoSEQ multiplex PCR. The sample records 150,000 to 200,000 clones, around 80% being singletons. The specimen sequenced was PBMCs. The receptor set was obtained from a woman in her twenties or thirties in good health and CMV-seronegative.

This chain uses TRBV19 with TRBJ2-7; D may be TRBD1 (5 bases). Looked up from germline, CDR1 is LNHDA and CDR2 is SQIVND (reference sequence). V was trimmed by 5 bases and J by 4 bases, leaving 15 bases between them. This CDR3 is built from 14 residues. CDR3 coding DNA: TGTGCCAGTAGTCAAAGCCAGGGTCGATACGAGCAGTACTTC. Protein sequence: CASSQSQGRYEQYF.

CDR3 residues: CASRVAGGYYEQYF. DNA of the CDR3: TGCGCCAGCAGAGTAGCGGGGGGGTACTACGAGCAGTACTTC. The rearrangement joins TRBV10-2 to TRBJ2-7, with 11 bases lining up with TRBD2. Germline V gene data show CDR1 as WSHSY and CDR2 as SAAADI. This CDR3 is 14 amino acids long. The V gene end was trimmed by 6 bases and the J gene end by 3 bases; junction bases not matched to a gene: 4.

The chain recombines TRBV4-3 with TRBJ1-4, with no clear D. This CDR3 is built from 16 residues. The germline V and J ends were trimmed by 0 bases and 0 bases, with 8 bases remaining between them. Germline V gives CDR1 LGHNA, CDR2 YSLEER. The DNA of the CDR3 is TGCGCCAGCAGCCAAGATTTCTCGGCAACTAATGAAAAACTGTTTTTT. As protein: CASSQDFSATNEKLFF.

The gene calls are TRBV11-2 and TRBJ2-3; D is perhaps TRBD1 (7 bases). The CDR3 runs to 12 residues. Trimming pared 5 bases from V and 8 bases from J, leaving 11 bases between. Germline assignment: CDR1 SGHAT and CDR2 FQNNGV. CDR3 residues: CASSAQGGTQYF. The CDR3 DNA is TGTGCCAGCAGCGCTCAGGGGGGTACGCAGTATTTT.

This rearrangement joins TRBV19 to TRBJ2-2, with 9 bases identical to TRBD1. The V gene end was trimmed by 8 bases and the J gene end by 5 bases; junction bases not matched to a gene: 9. The CDR3 consists of 15 residues. Per the germline V gene, CDR1 is LNHDA and CDR2 is SQIVND (reference sequence). In nucleotides, the CDR3 is TGTGCCAGTTCCCAGGGACAGGGAGTAACCGGGGAGCTGTTTTTT. This sequence encodes CASSQGQGVTGELFF. Looking up the rest from reference TRBV19 and TRBJ2-2 gives the full variable domain: DGGITQSPKYLFRKEGQNVTLSCEQNLNHDAMYWYRQDPGQGLRLIYYSQIVNDFQKGDIAEGYSVSREKKESFPLTVTSAQKNPTAFYLCASSQGQGVTGELFFGEGSRLTVL.

CDR3 protein: CASSSPSRQTYEQYF. The DNA for the CDR3 is TGTGCCAGCAGCTCTCCTTCGAGACAGACCTACGAGCAGTACTTC. The chain carries TRBV5-6 and TRBJ2-7, with a tentative D call TRBD1 (5 bases). Per germline, CDR1 SGHDT and CDR2 YYEEEE. The V end lost 3 bases, the J end lost 2 bases, and 15 bases lay between the germline ends. The CDR3 totals 15 residues.

The rearrangement links TRBV19 to TRBJ1-2; no firm D call. The ends were cut back, 4 bases at V and 8 bases at J, with 14 bases in the middle. Germline V gene lookup returns CDR1 LNHDA and CDR2 SQIVND (reference sequence). CDR3 length equals 13 residues. The CDR3 sequence: CASSTLPRGGYTF. For the CDR3, the DNA is TGTGCCAGTAGTACGCTACCGAGAGGGGGCTACACCTTC.

The chain combines TRBV4-1 with TRBJ1-5; D unresolved. Germline CDR1 MGHRA, CDR2 YSYEKL. The ends were cut back, 0 bases at V and 3 bases at J, with 6 bases in the middle. The CDR3 covers 14 residues. The CDR3 nucleotides are TGCGCCAGCAGCCAAGATTCTCCCAATCAGCCCCAGCATTTT. Translation: CASSQDSPNQPQHF.

The V call is TRBV5-1, the J call TRBJ2-5, with 8 bases identical to TRBD2. J was trimmed by 0 bases and V by 0 bases; bases with no gene match: 16. The CDR3 spans 20 residues. Germline V gives CDR1 SGHRS, CDR2 YFSETQ. The CDR3 protein is CASSLAGPSGLALDQETQYF. The CDR3 DNA reads TGCGCCAGCAGCTTGGCCGGGCCTAGCGGGTTGGCGCTTGACCAAGAGACCCAGTACTTC.

The J gene is TRBJ2-4, the V gene TRBV9, with TRBD2 matching over 8 bases. CDR3 size: 13 residues. CDR1 is SGDLS, CDR2 YYNGEE, per germline. V was pared by 4 bases and J by 6 bases, with 3 bases of the junction left unmatched. The CDR3 sequence is CASSLGGGNIQYF. For the CDR3, the DNA is TGTGCCAGCAGCCTCGGGGGGGGAAACATTCAGTACTTC.

This clone was observed once. The chain combines TRBV7-8 with TRBJ1-2; 10 bases are shared with TRBD1. This CDR3 has 13 amino acids. V shed 5 bases, J shed 7 bases, and the junction held 4 bases outside the gene matches. Germline CDR1 reads SGHVS; CDR2 reads FQNEAQ. CDR3 DNA sequence: TGTGCCAGCAGCGCGCGGACAGGGGGTGGCTACACCTTC. Translated: CASSARTGGGYTF.

The chain uses TRBV6-5 and TRBJ1-1; D ambiguous. V dropped 6 bases and J dropped 4 bases, with 12 bases sitting between them. CDR1 is MNHEY, CDR2 SVGAGI, per germline. This CDR3 comprises 13 residues. The CDR3 DNA reads TGTGCCAGCAGGATCTTGGGGAGCACTGAAGCTTTCTTT. As protein: CASRILGSTEAFF.

J is TRBJ1-1 and V is TRBV5-1, with D perhaps TRBD1 (6 bases). Trimming took 0 bases from V and 0 from J, leaving 15 bases between them. The germline V gene has CDR1 SGHRS and CDR2 YFSETQ. This CDR3 is 17 amino acids long. The CDR3 sequence: CASSLAVGGGMNTEAFF. The DNA of the CDR3 is TGCGCCAGCAGCTTGGCAGTTGGGGGCGGAATGAACACTGAAGCTTTCTTT. The entire variable domain, with the rest obtained from reference TRBV5-1 and TRBJ1-1, is as follows: KAGVTQTPRYLIKTRGQQVTLSCSPISGHRSVSWYQQTPGQGLQFLFEYFSETQRNKGNFPGRFSGRQFSNSRSEMNVSTLELGDSALYLCASSLAVGGGMNTEAFFGQGTRLTVV.

The chain uses TRBV10-2 and TRBJ1-5; the D gene is possibly TRBD1 (5 bases). With 0 bases removed from V and 7 bases from J, the gap between germline ends came to 10 bases. The germline V gene has CDR1 WSHSY and CDR2 SAAADI. The CDR3 consists of 14 residues. CDR3 residues: CASSESSKGQPQHF. The CDR3 nucleotides read TGCGCCAGCAGTGAGTCGTCGAAGGGGCAGCCCCAGCATTTT.

This clone showed up just a few times. The chain uses TRBV6-5 and TRBJ1-5; D may be TRBD1 (5 bases). CDR1 and CDR2 from the germline V gene are MNHEY and SVGAGI. V was trimmed by 4 bases and J by 0 bases, leaving 7 bases between them. The CDR3 sequence is 14 residues long. The DNA of the CDR3 is TGTGCCAGCAGTTCGGACAATAGCAATCAGCCCCAGCATTTT. Translated, it gives CASSSDNSNQPQHF.

The chain combines TRBV9 with TRBJ1-1; 11 bases line up with TRBD1. V gave up 5 bases and J gave up 11 bases; unmatched junction bases: 5. CDR3 length: 12 amino acids. Germline values: CDR1 SGDLS, CDR2 YYNGEE. CDR3 loop: CASSGTGGEAFF. The CDR3 nucleotides read TGTGCCAGCAGTGGGACAGGGGGAGAGGCTTTCTTT.

The rearrangement uses TRBV15 and TRBJ2-7, with 11 nucleotides matching TRBD1. CDR1 is LNHNV, CDR2 YYDKDF, per germline (reference sequence). V lost 2 bases to trimming and J lost 7 bases; unmatched junction nucleotides: 7. The CDR3 totals 15 residues. CDR3 residues: CATSRPGQGGREQYF. The CDR3 DNA reads as TGTGCCACCAGCAGACCGGGACAGGGGGGTCGGGAGCAGTACTTC.

The chain joins TRBV4-1 to TRBJ1-6; D might be TRBD1 (6 bases). The germline CDR1 and CDR2 sequences are MGHRA and YSYEKL. Trimming stripped 4 bases from V and 7 bases from J, with 17 bases between. The CDR3 spans 16 residues. Here the CDR3 DNA reads TGCGCCAGCAGCCTGCCCCAGGGGAGAGGGAATTCACCCCTCCACTTT. Residues: CASSLPQGRGNSPLHF.

The chain recombines TRBV21-1 with TRBJ2-7; TRBD1 is taken as the D call from the table, unchecked against the DNA. TRBV21-1 constitutes a pseudogene. The length of the CDR3 is 14 residues. The CDR3 DNA reads as TGTGCCAGCAGCAAAGGGGACAGGGACAACGAGCAGTACTTC. This gives the protein CASSKGDRDNEQYF.

V and J are TRBV5-1 and TRBJ2-6; D is uncertain. The CDR3 has 15 residues. The germline V gene has CDR1 SGHRS and CDR2 YFSETQ. The germline V and J ends were trimmed by 0 bases and 4 bases, with 8 bases remaining between them. CDR3 residues: CASSLAAGGANVLTF. The CDR3 DNA reads TGCGCCAGCAGCTTGGCAGCAGGCGGGGCCAACGTCCTGACTTTC. Variable domain in full (rest from reference TRBV5-1 and TRBJ2-6): KAGVTQTPRYLIKTRGQQVTLSCSPISGHRSVSWYQQTPGQGLQFLFEYFSETQRNKGNFPGRFSGRQFSNSRSEMNVSTLELGDSALYLCASSLAAGGANVLTFGAGSRLTVL.